What follows are 24 T cell receptor beta chains derived from one specimen sequenced in a study of response to subunit inactivated influenza vaccine. TCRdb itself ran the RT-PCR reads through MiXCR, one entry per CDR3 protein. The sample carries fewer than 750,000 distinct CDR3 sequences, approximately 14% recorded once. Source: PBMCs from blood, taken roughly 13 days after vaccination. The origin of the receptors is a middle-aged man who received an inactivated influenza vaccine.

This rearrangement joins TRBV20-1 to TRBJ1-4, with unresolved D. CDR1 and CDR2 from the germline V gene are DFQATT and SNEGSKA (reference sequence). V dropped 0 bases and J dropped 5 bases, with 16 bases sitting between them. CDR3 size: 16 residues. Here the CDR3 DNA reads TGCAGTGCTAGAGATCTATCGGCGGGTAAAAATGAAAAACTGTTTTTT. Its translation is CSARDLSAGKNEKLFF.

This clonotype was found many times. This chain uses TRBV5-1 with TRBJ2-2; tentatively, D is TRBD1 or TRBD2 (5 bases each). V shed 2 bases and J shed 4 bases, with 6 bases lying between them. Germline V lookup: CDR1 SGHRS, CDR2 YFSETQ. This CDR3 region has 13 residues. CDR3 nucleotides: TGCGCCAGCAGCTTCGGGGCCACCGGGGAGCTGTTTTTT. Translating gives CASSFGATGELFF. The variable domain in full, with the rest retrieved from reference TRBV5-1 and TRBJ2-2, is KAGVTQTPRYLIKTRGQQVTLSCSPISGHRSVSWYQQTPGQGLQFLFEYFSETQRNKGNFPGRFSGRQFSNSRSEMNVSTLELGDSALYLCASSFGATGELFFGEGSRLTVL.

This clonotype was found a few times. The chain joins TRBV20-1 to TRBJ1-5; D not resolved. Trimming took 4 bases from V and 7 from J, leaving 14 bases between them. The CDR3 totals 13 residues. Germline-derived CDR1 and CDR2 are DFQATT and SNEGSKA (reference sequence). This chain's CDR3 is CSAIFSEFQPQHF. The CDR3 nucleotides read TGCAGTGCTATATTCAGCGAATTCCAGCCCCAGCATTTT.

This clonotype was detected ten times or more. This sequence joins TRBV27 and TRBJ2-1, with TRBD2 identical over 11 bases. Unmatched junction bases numbered 4, after V lost 3 bases and J lost 6 bases. This CDR3 has 15 amino acids. Germline CDR1 is MNHEY and CDR2 is SMNVEV (reference sequence). CDR3: CASSLSLAGVNEQFF. The DNA of the CDR3 is TGTGCCAGCAGTTTGTCACTAGCGGGAGTCAATGAGCAGTTCTTC.

This chain links TRBV5-4 with TRBJ2-1, with 7 bases lining up with TRBD2. V dropped 2 bases and J dropped 5; count of bases not matched to a gene: 7. Germline V lookup: CDR1 SGHNT, CDR2 YYREEE (reference sequence). The CDR3 totals 15 residues. CDR3 nucleotide sequence: TGTGCCAGCAGCTTTGGGGCTAGCGGTAACAATGAGCAGTTCTTC. Protein: CASSFGASGNNEQFF.

The rearrangement links TRBV4-3 to TRBJ2-4; 9 bases line up with TRBD1. Germline CDR1 reads LGHNA; CDR2 reads YSLEER. The V segment lost 2 bases and the J segment 9 bases; nucleotides outside the gene matches: 5. The CDR3 runs to 14 residues. The CDR3 here is CASSQWTGDGIQYF. CDR3 nucleotides: TGCGCCAGCAGCCAATGGACAGGGGACGGCATTCAGTACTTC.

This rearrangement joins TRBV3-1 to TRBJ2-3, with TRBD2 matching over 8 bases. Trimming cost V 5 bases and J 2 bases; bases outside gene matches: 9. CDR1 LGHDT and CDR2 YNNKEL come from the germline V gene (reference sequence). There are 16 residues in the CDR3. The CDR3 bases are TGTGCCAGCAGCTCCTGGACTAGCCGAGACACAGATACGCAGTATTTT. Encoded protein: CASSSWTSRDTDTQYF.

In its sample, this clonotype was seen a few times. The rearrangement joins TRBV29-1 to TRBJ2-5; D may match TRBD1 or TRBD2 (6 bases each). The V end lost 7 bases, the J end lost 10 bases, and 13 bases lay between the germline ends. Per the germline V gene, CDR1 is SQVTM and CDR2 is ANQGSEA. The CDR3 length is 10 residues. Here the CDR3 reads CSAKGGGQYF. CDR3 sequence (DNA): TGCAGCGCCAAGGGGGGTGGCCAGTACTTC.

CDR3 DNA: TGTGCCAGCAGCCAAGATAGGCGGGGGGTCAACAATGAGCAGTTCTTC. Translated, it gives CASSQDRRGVNNEQFF. The rearrangement joins TRBV14 to TRBJ2-1; 8 bases align to TRBD2. Trimming took 0 bases from V and 5 from J; bases not matched to a gene: 6. Per germline, CDR1 SGHDN and CDR2 FVKESK. The CDR3 consists of 16 residues.

Only a few counts were recorded for this clonotype. The V and J genes are TRBV7-2 and TRBJ2-7; 13 bases align to TRBD2. This CDR3 is built from 16 residues. Unmatched junction bases numbered 8, after V lost 4 bases and J lost 5 bases. Germline V gene lookup returns CDR1 SGHTA and CDR2 FQGNSA. CDR3 in DNA: TGTGCCAGCAGCTCAACTAGCGGGAGGGCCAGCGACGAGCAGTACTTC. It codes for CASSSTSGRASDEQYF.

The J gene is TRBJ1-5, the V gene TRBV10-2, with no clear D. Between the trimmed V and J ends, which lost 2 bases and 2 bases, there was a span of 13 bases. This CDR3 contains 16 residues. The germline CDR1 and CDR2 sequences are WSHSY and SAAADI. CDR3 sequence (DNA): TGCGCCAGCAGTGAGCGAGGGCGCGGGGGCAATCAGCCCCAGCATTTT. Protein: CASSERGRGGNQPQHF.

The chain has TRBV20-1 and TRBJ2-5, with a tentative D call TRBD1 (6 bases). There are 14 residues in the CDR3. The germline V gene encodes CDR1 DFQATT and CDR2 SNEGSKA (reference sequence). The V gene lost 0 bases and the J gene lost 2 bases, with 10 bases spanning the gap. CDR3 nucleotides: TGCAGTGCTAGAGAAGCGACAGGACAAGAGACCCAGTACTTC. Translated: CSAREATGQETQYF.

This clonotype was detected only a few times. The J gene is TRBJ1-5, the V gene TRBV3-1; possibly TRBD1 for D (6 bases). This CDR3 is built from 16 residues. Trimming shortened V by 2 bases and J by 4 bases, and 15 bases separated the two germline ends. Germline V gene lookup returns CDR1 LGHDT and CDR2 YNNKEL (reference sequence). CDR3 sequence (DNA): TGTGCCAGCAGCCAAACGGCCCGGGGGCGGAATCAGCCCCAGCATTTT. It yields the protein CASSQTARGRNQPQHF.

The V gene is TRBV9, the J gene TRBJ2-7; 8 bases align to TRBD1. CDR3 length: 15 amino acids. CDR1 is SGDLS, CDR2 YYNGEE, per germline. The junction had 5 bases not matched to a gene; V was cut back by 0 bases and J by 3 bases. The CDR3 coding sequence is TGTGCCAGCAGCGTAGGCGAGGACAGGGTCTACGAGCAGTACTTC. It yields the protein CASSVGEDRVYEQYF. The variable domain in full, completed from reference TRBV9 and TRBJ2-7, reads DSGVTQTPKHLITATGQRVTLRCSPRSGDLSVYWYQQSLDQGLQFLIQYYNGEERAKGNILERFSAQQFPDLHSELNLSSLELGDSALYFCASSVGEDRVYEQYFGPGTRLTVT.

The chain couples TRBV6-2 or TRBV6-3 to TRBJ1-5; TRBD1 matches 8 bases. V was clipped by 6 bases and J by 0 bases; unmatched bases: 7. The length of the CDR3 is 16 residues. Germline V gene data show CDR1 as MNHEY and CDR2 as SVGEGT. CDR3 nucleotide sequence: TGTGCCAGCAGCTCGGTGGACAGGGTTAGCAATCAGCCCCAGCATTTT. Translated: CASSSVDRVSNQPQHF.

This sequence joins TRBV5-6 and TRBJ1-2; a weak D match, TRBD1 (6 bases). Germline values: CDR1 SGHDT, CDR2 YYEEEE. There are 14 residues in the CDR3. Trimming took 3 bases from V and 6 from J, leaving 15 bases between them. In DNA, the CDR3 is TGTGCCAGCAGCTCCCCGTACAGGGCAAATGGCTACACCTTC. It yields the protein CASSSPYRANGYTF.

This clonotype was counted once. The chain couples TRBV20-1 to TRBJ2-2; D perhaps matches TRBD2 (5 bases). Germline values: CDR1 DFQATT, CDR2 SNEGSKA (reference sequence). V lost 6 bases to trimming and J lost 3 bases, with 11 bases between them. The CDR3 length is 13 residues. In DNA, the CDR3 is TGCAGTGCCCCGGTGAGGGACACCGGGGAGCTGTTTTTT. This encodes CSAPVRDTGELFF.

The chain employs TRBV7-9 and TRBJ1-2, with D tentatively TRBD1 (6 bases). The CDR3 extends over 14 amino acids. Per germline, CDR1 SEHNR and CDR2 FQNEAQ (reference sequence). V shed 3 bases and J shed 7 bases, with 15 bases lying between them. CDR3 sequence: CASSFAGAKAGYTF. Here the CDR3 DNA reads TGTGCCAGCAGCTTCGCGGGGGCTAAGGCTGGCTACACCTTC. Combining the CDR3 with reference TRBV7-9 and TRBJ1-2 gives the whole variable domain DTGVSQNPRHKITKRGQNVTFRCDPISEHNRLYWYRQTLGQGPEFLTYFQNEAQLEKSRLLSDRFSAERPKGSFSTLEIQRTEQGDSAMYLCASSFAGAKAGYTFGSGTRLTVV.

V usage is TRBV20-1 and J usage is TRBJ1-1, with unresolved D. CDR1 and CDR2 (germline): DFQATT, SNEGSKA (reference sequence). CDR3 length: 13 amino acids. Trimming stripped 1 base from V and 3 bases from J, with 9 bases between. CDR3 in amino acids: CSARGCGYTEAFF. The CDR3 DNA reads TGCAGTGCTAGAGGTTGCGGTTACACTGAAGCTTTCTTT.

This chain connects TRBV3-1 to TRBJ2-2; 9 bases are shared with TRBD1. CDR1 and CDR2 (germline): LGHDT, YNNKEL (reference sequence). Trimming removed 1 base from V and 2 bases from J; junction bases left unmatched: 11. The CDR3 covers 19 residues. Here the CDR3 DNA reads TGTGCCAGCAGCCAAGGTCCTAATACAGGGGGCCGTAACACCGGGGAGCTGTTTTTT. Its protein product is CASSQGPNTGGRNTGELFF. The full variable domain, with the rest looked up from reference TRBV3-1 and TRBJ2-2, is DTAVSQTPKYLVTQMGNDKSIKCEQNLGHDTMYWYKQDSKKFLKIMFSYNNKELIINETVPNRFSPKSPDKAHLNLHINSLELGDSAVYFCASSQGPNTGGRNTGELFFGEGSRLTVL.

V and J are TRBV18 and TRBJ2-1, with no clear D. V gave up 0 bases and J gave up 4 bases, with 13 bases separating them. Germline assignment: CDR1 KGHSH and CDR2 LQKENI. CDR3 length equals 16 residues. The CDR3 nucleotides are TGTGCCAGCTCACCACCGTCCGGCGGCAGTTACAATGAGCAGTTCTTC. Protein: CASSPPSGGSYNEQFF.

This clonotype was seen a handful of times. The rearrangement uses TRBV5-1 and TRBJ2-5; TRBD1 agrees at 9 bases. With V trimmed by 6 bases and J by 4 bases, 10 bases remained unmatched. Germline values: CDR1 SGHRS, CDR2 YFSETQ. The length of the CDR3 is 15 residues. The CDR3 coding sequence is TGCGCCAGCACCTCCACTACAGGGGGCCGAGAGACCCAGTACTTC. This translates into CASTSTTGGRETQYF.

Many counts were recorded for this clonotype. The rearrangement links TRBV12-3 or TRBV12-4 to TRBJ1-1, with TRBD1 matching over 8 bases. The CDR3 is 18 residues long. Losses at the gene ends were 3 bases for V and 5 bases for J; bases not matched to a gene: 17. The CDR3 DNA sequence: TGTGCCAGCAGTTTTGCGGGAGCGCGCAGGGGGCGGTTTACTGAAGCTTTCTTT. As protein: CASSFAGARRGRFTEAFF.

The chain links TRBV24-1 to TRBJ2-1; D is possibly TRBD1 or TRBD2 (5 bases each). The CDR3 runs to 15 residues. Germline lookup yields CDR1 KGHDR and CDR2 SFDVKD. V lost 9 bases to trimming and J lost 5 bases, with 19 bases between them. DNA of the CDR3: TGTGCCACCGCCGCTGGGAGAACGGGGCACAATGAGCAGTTCTTC. Translated, it gives CATAAGRTGHNEQFF.